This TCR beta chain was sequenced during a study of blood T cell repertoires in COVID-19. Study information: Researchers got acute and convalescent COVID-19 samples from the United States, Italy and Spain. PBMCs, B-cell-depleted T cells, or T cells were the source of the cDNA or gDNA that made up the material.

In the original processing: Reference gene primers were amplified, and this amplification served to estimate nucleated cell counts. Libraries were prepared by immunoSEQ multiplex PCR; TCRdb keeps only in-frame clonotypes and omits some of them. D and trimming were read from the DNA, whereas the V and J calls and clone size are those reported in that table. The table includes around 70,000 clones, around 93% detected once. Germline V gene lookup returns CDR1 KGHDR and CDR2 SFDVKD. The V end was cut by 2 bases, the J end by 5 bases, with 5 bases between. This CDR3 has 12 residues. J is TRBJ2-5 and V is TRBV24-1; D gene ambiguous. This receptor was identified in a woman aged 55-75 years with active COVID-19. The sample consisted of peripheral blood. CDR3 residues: CATSDSPETQYF. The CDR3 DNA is TGTGCCACCAGTGATTCCCCGGAGACCCAGTACTTC.